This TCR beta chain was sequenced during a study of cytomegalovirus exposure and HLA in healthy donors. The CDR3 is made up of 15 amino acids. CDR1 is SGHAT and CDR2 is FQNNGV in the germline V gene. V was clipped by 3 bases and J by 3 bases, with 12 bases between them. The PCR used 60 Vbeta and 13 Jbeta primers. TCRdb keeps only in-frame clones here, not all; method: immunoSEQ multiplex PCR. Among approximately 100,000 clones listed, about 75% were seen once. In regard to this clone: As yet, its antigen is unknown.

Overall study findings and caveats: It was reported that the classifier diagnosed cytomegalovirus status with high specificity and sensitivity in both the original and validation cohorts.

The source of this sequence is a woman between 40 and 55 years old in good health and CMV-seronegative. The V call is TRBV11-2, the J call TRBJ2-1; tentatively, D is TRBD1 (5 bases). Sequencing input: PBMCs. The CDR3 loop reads CASSFTAGLYNEQFF. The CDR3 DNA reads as TGTGCCAGCAGCTTTACGGCAGGGCTCTACAATGAGCAGTTCTTC.